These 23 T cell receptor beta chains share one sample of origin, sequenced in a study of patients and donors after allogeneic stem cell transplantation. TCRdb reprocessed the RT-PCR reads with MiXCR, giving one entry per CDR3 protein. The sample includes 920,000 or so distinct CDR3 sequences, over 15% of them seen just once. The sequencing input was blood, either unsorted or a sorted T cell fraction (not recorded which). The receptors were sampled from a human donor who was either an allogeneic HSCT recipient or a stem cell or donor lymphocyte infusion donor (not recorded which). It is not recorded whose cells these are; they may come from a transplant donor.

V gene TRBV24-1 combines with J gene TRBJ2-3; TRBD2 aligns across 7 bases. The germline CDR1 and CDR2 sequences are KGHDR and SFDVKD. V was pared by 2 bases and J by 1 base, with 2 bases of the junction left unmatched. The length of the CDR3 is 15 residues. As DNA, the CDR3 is TGTGCCACCAGTGATTGGGGGGGTGGCACAGATACGCAGTATTTT. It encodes CATSDWGGGTDTQYF.

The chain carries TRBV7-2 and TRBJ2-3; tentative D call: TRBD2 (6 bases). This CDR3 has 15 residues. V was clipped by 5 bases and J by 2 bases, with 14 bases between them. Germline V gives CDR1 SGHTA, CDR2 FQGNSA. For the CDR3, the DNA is TGTGCCAGCAGCGCGATAGGCGGGAACACAGATACGCAGTATTTT. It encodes CASSAIGGNTDTQYF.

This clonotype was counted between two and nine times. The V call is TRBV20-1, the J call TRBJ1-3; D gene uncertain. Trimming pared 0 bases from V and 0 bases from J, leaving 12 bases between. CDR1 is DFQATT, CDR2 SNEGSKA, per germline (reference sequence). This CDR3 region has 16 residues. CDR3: CSARDPVRDSGNTIYF. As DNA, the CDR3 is TGCAGTGCTAGAGACCCGGTTCGAGACTCTGGAAACACCATATATTTT.

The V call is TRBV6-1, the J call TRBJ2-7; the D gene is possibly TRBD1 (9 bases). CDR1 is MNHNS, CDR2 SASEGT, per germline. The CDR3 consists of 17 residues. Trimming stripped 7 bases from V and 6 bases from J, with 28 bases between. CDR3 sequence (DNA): TGTGCCAGCAATCGTCCGGGACAGGGACTAGTAACGCGCGAGCAGTACTTC. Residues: CASNRPGQGLVTREQYF.

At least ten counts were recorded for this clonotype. Here the CDR3 reads CASSSSGTLSSGNTIYF. In DNA, the CDR3 is TGTGCCAGCAGTTCTTCCGGGACACTTAGCTCTGGAAACACCATATATTTT. The V gene is TRBV12-3 or TRBV12-4, the J gene TRBJ1-3; D perhaps matches TRBD1 (6 bases). The CDR3 sequence is 17 residues long. V dropped 4 bases and J dropped 0 bases, with 16 bases sitting between them.

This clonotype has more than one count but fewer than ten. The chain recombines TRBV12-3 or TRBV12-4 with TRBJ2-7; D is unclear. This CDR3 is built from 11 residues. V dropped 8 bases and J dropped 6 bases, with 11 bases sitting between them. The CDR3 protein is CASCQGREQYF. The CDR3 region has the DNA TGTGCCAGCTGTCAAGGCCGCGAGCAGTACTTC.

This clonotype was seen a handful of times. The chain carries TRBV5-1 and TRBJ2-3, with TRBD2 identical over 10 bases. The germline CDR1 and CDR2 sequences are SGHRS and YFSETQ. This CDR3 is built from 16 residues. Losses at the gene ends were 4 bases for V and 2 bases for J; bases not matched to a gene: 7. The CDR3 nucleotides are TGCGCCAGCAGCCCTGGGACTAGCGCTTCCACAGATACGCAGTATTTT. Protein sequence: CASSPGTSASTDTQYF.

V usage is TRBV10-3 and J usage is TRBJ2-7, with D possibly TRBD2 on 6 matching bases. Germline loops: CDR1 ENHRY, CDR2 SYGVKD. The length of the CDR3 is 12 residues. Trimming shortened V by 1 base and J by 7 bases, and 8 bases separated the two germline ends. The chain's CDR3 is CAISELEGEQYF. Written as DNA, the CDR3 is TGTGCCATCAGTGAGTTGGAGGGAGAGCAGTACTTC.

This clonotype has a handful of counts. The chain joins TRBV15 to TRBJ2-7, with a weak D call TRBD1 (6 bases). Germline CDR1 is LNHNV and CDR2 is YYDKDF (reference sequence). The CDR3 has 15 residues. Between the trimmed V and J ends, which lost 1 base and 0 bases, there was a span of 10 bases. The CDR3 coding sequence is TGTGCCACCAGCAGAGGGTCAGGGGTCTCCTACGAGCAGTACTTC. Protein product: CATSRGSGVSYEQYF.

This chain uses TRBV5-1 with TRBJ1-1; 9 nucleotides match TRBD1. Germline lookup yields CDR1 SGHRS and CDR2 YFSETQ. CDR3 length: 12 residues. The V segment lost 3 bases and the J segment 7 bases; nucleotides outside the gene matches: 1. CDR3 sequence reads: CASSWDRDEAFF. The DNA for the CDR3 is TGCGCCAGCAGCTGGGACAGGGATGAAGCTTTCTTT.

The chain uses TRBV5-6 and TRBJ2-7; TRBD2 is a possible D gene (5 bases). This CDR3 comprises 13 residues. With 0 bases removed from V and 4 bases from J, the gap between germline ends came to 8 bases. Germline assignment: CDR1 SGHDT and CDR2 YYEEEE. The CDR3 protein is CASSLVEDYEQYF. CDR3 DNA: TGTGCCAGCAGCTTGGTGGAGGATTACGAGCAGTACTTC.

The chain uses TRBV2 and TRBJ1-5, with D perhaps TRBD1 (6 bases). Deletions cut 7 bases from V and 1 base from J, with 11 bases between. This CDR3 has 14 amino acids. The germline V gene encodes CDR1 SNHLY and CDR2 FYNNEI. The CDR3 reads CASTRTVSNQPQHF. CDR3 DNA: TGTGCCAGCACGAGGACAGTCAGCAATCAGCCCCAGCATTTT. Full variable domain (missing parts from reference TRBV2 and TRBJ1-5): EPEVTQTPSHQVTQMGQEVILRCVPISNHLYFYWYRQILGQKVEFLVSFYNNEISEKSEIFDDQFSVERPDGSNFTLKIRSTKLEDSAMYFCASTRTVSNQPQHFGDGTRLSIL.

CDR3 protein: CASSQDVRVGAFF. The CDR3 coding sequence is TGTGCCAGCAGCCAAGATGTCAGGGTTGGGGCTTTCTTT. The V and J genes are TRBV3-1 and TRBJ1-1; weak D call: TRBD1 (5 bases). The V end was cut by 0 bases, the J end by 11 bases, with 13 bases between. From germline, CDR1 is LGHDT and CDR2 YNNKEL (reference sequence). The CDR3 has 13 residues.

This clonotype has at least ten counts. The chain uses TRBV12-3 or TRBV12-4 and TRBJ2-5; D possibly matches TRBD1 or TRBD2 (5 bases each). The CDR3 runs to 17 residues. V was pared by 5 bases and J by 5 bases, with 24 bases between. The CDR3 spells CASSDRGPSRSTETQYF. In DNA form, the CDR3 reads TGTGCCAGCAGTGATCGGGGCCCTTCTAGGTCAACCGAGACCCAGTACTTC.

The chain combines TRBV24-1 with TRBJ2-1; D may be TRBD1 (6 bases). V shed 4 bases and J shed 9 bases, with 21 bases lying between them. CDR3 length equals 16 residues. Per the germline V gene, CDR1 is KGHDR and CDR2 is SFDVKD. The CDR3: CATSDPGAGVLGEQFF. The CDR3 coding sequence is TGTGCCACCAGTGACCCCGGGGCAGGGGTTCTAGGTGAGCAGTTCTTC.

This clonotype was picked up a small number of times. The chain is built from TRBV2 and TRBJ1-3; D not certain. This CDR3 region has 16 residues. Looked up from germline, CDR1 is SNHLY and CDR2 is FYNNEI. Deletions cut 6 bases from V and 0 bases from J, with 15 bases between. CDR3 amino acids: CASSKTDAGSGNTIYF. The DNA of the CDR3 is TGTGCCAGCAGCAAGACGGACGCAGGCTCTGGAAACACCATATATTTT.

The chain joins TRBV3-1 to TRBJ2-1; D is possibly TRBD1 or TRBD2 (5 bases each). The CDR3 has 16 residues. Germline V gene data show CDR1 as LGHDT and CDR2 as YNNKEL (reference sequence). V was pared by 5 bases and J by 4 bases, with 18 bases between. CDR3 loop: CASSGGADSRYNEQFF. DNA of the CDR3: TGTGCCAGCAGCGGGGGAGCCGATTCCCGATACAATGAGCAGTTCTTC.

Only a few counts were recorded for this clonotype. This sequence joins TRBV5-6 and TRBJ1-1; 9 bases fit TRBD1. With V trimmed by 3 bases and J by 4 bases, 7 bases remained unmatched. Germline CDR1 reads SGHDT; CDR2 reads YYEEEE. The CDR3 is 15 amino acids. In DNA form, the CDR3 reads TGTGCCAGCAGCTCGACAGGGGGAAGAACCACTGAAGCTTTCTTT. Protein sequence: CASSSTGGRTTEAFF.

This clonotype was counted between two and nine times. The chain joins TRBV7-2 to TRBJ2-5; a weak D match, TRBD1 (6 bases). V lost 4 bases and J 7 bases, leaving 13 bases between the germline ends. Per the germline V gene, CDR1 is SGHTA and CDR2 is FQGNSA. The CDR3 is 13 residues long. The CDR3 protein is CASSSDRTSTQYF. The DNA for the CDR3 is TGTGCCAGCAGCTCCGACAGGACTTCGACCCAGTACTTC.

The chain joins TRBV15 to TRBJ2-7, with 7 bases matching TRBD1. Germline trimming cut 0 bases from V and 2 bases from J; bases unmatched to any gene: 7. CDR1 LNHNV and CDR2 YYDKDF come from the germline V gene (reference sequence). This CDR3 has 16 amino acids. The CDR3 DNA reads TGTGCCACCAGCAGAGATAGTACAGGGGATCCCTACGAGCAGTACTTC. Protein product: CATSRDSTGDPYEQYF.

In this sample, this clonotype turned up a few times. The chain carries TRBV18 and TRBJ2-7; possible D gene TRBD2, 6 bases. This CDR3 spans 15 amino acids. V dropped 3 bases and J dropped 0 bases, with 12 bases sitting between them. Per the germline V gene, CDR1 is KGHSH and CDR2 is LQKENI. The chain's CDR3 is CASSPGGGYSYEQYF. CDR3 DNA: TGTGCCAGCTCACCCGGTGGAGGGTACTCCTACGAGCAGTACTTC.

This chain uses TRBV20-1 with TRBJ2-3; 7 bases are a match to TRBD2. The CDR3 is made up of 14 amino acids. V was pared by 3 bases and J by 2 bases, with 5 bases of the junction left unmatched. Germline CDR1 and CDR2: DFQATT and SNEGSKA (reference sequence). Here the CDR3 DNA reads TGCAGTGCTAGGGCCGGGGGGATCACAGATACGCAGTATTTT. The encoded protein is CSARAGGITDTQYF.

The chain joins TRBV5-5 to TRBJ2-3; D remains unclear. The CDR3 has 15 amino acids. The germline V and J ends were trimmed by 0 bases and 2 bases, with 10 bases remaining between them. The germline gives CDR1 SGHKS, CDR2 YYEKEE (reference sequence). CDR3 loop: CASSLEGWDTDTQYF. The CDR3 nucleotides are TGTGCCAGCAGCTTGGAGGGATGGGACACAGATACGCAGTATTTT.